This entry is about one TCR beta chain. What it binds is not known. The sample belongs to a study of shared clonotypes between healthy human individuals. Study results and limitations: As a rule, naive subsets had a larger estimated richness than memory subsets.

V was shortened by 2 bases and J by 0 bases, with 11 bases between the two germline ends. Germline CDR1 is SGHVS and CDR2 is FQNEAQ. CDR3 size: 15 residues. This table comes from immunoSEQ multiplex PCR, and its TCRdb copy is limited to in-frame clones, with some not included. Seen here are roughly 2.5 million clones, approximately 92% observed once, and the top ten hold around 0.14%. The chain employs TRBV7-8 and TRBJ2-7; possibly TRBD1 for D (6 bases). This TCR derives from a man aged 18 to 35 in good health. The sequencing sample was made of naive CD4+ T cells sorted from blood. As for subset: CD45RA+ positively selected. CDR3 sequence reads: CASSLRQANSYEQYF. The CDR3 nucleotides are TGTGCCAGCAGCTTACGACAGGCAAACTCCTACGAGCAGTACTTC.